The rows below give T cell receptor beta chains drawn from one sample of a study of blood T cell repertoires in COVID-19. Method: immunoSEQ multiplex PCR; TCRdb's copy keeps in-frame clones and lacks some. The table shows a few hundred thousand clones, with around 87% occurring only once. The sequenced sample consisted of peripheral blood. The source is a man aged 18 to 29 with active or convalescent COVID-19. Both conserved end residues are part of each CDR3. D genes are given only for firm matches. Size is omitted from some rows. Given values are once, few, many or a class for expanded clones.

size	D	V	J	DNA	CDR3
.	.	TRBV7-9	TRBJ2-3	TGTGCCAGCACCCCCCAGACAGCCCCAAGGTCTACAGATACGCAGTATTTT	CASTPQTAPRSTDTQYF
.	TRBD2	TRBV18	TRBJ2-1	TGTGCCAGCTCTTCTCGGCCGTCTAGCGGGATAGTCTCCTACAATGAGCAGTTCTTC	CASSSRPSSGIVSYNEQFF
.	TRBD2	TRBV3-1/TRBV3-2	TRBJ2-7	TGTGCCAGCAGACCTCGAATACCTAGCGGGGACACCTACGAGCAGTACTTC	CASRPRIPSGDTYEQYF
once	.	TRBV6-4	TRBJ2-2	TGTGCCAGCAGTGTGGATTTGAGGACCGGGGAGCTGTTTTTT	CASSVDLRTGELFF
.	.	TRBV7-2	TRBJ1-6	TGTGCCAGCAGCTTGAGCCGGGACATCTACTATTCACCCCTCCACTTT	CASSLSRDIYYSPLHF
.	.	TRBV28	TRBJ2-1	TGTGCCAGCAGTTTAGACCCGGGCTCCTACAATGAGCAGTTCTTC	CASSLDPGSYNEQFF
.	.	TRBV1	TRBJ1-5	TGCACCAGCAGCCACAACAAAACAGGGTCCAGCAATCAGCCCCAGCATTTT	CTSSHNKTGSSNQPQHF
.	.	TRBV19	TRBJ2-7	TGTGCCAGTAGCACGAACAGGGGAGGTAAAGGCCCCTACGAGCAGTACTTC	CASSTNRGGKGPYEQYF
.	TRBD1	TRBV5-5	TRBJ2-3	TGTGCCAGCAGCGTACGACAGGGGCTCACAGATACGCAGTATTTT	CASSVRQGLTDTQYF
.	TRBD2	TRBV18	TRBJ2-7	TGTGCCAGCTCACTCGGACTAGCGGGAGTTAACGAGCAGTACTTC	CASSLGLAGVNEQYF
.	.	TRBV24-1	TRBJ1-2	TGTGCCACCAGCGCGGGGTTCCATGGCTACACCTTC	CATSAGFHGYTF
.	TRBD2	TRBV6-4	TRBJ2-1	TGTGCCAGCAGTGAGGGACTAGCGGGAGGCAATGAGCAGTTCTTC	CASSEGLAGGNEQFF
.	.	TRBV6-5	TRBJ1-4	TGTGCCAGCAGGACGGGGGTTGTTGAAAAACTGTTTTTT	CASRTGVVEKLFF
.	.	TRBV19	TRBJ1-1	TGTGCCAGTAGTTCGCGGGCCACGGTCACTGAAGCTTTCTTT	CASSSRATVTEAFF
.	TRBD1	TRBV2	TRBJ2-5	TGTGCCAGCAGCCGACAGGGTGGGAGTCAAGAGACCCAGTACTTC	CASSRQGGSQETQYF
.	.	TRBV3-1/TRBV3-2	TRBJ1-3	TGTGCCAGCAGCCTCCGGGACTCTGGAAACACCATATATTTT	CASSLRDSGNTIYF
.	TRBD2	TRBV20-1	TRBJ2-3	TGCAGTGCTAGTGCCCCTAGCGGGAGGTCAGATACGCAGTATTTT	CSASAPSGRSDTQYF
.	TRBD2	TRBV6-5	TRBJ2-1	TGTGCCAGCAGTTACTCGCCGGGACTAGCGGGACGTCAGTTCTTC	CASSYSPGLAGRQFF
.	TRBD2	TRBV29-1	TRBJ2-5	TGCGCTTGGGCTAGCGGAGGGGAGACCCAGTACTTC	CAWASGGETQYF
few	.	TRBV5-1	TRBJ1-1	TGCGCCAGCAGCCAGACGCAGGGAACTAACACTGAAGCTTTCTTT	CASSQTQGTNTEAFF
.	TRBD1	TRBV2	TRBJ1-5	TGTGCCAGCAGTGACATTGGACAGGGCAATCAGCCCCAGCATTTT	CASSDIGQGNQPQHF
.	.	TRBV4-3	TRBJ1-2	TGCGCCAGCAGCGATTGGCTATCTCAGGGTAACTATGGCTACACCTTC	CASSDWLSQGNYGYTF
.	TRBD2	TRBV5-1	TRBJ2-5	TGCGCCAGCAGCCATGGACTAGCGGGAGAAGAGACCCAGTACTTC	CASSHGLAGEETQYF
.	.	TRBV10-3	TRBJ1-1	TGTGCCATCAGTGGGCAGGGGAACACTGAAGCTTTCTTT	CAISGQGNTEAFF
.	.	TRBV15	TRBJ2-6	TGTGCCACCAGCAGAGATCTGTTCGGGGTACACTCTGGGGCCAACGTCCTGACTTTC	CATSRDLFGVHSGANVLTF
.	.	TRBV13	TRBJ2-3	TGTGCCAGCAGCTTAGGGCCGGAGATAGGAGGAGATACGCAGTATTTT	CASSLGPEIGGDTQYF